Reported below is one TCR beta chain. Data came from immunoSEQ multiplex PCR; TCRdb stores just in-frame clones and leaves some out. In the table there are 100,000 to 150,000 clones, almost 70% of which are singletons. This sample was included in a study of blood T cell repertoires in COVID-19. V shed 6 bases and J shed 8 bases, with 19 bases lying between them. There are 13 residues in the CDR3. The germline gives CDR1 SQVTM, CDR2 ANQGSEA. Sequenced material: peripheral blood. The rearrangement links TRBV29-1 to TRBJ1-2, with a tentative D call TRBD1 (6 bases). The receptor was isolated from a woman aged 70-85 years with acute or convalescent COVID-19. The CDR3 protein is CSVTRQATGGYTF. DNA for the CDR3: TGCAGCGTCACTCGACAGGCGACCGGGGGCTACACCTTC. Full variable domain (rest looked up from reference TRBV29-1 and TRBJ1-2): SAVISQKPSRDICQRGTSLTIQCQVDSQVTMMFWYRQQPGQSLTLIATANQGSEATYESGFVIDKFPISRPNLTFSTLTVSNMSPEDSSIYLCSVTRQATGGYTFGSGTRLTVV.